This T cell receptor beta chain was identified in a study of T cell changes during pregnancy in multiple sclerosis. Assay: immunoSEQ multiplex PCR; the TCRdb copy retains only in-frame clones and omits some. The table shows under 15,000 clones, with about 86% occurring only once. The source of this sequence is a female donor in good health, enrolled as a control in a pregnancy study. The material sequenced was CD8+ T cells from peripheral blood mononuclear cells, taken in the second trimester of pregnancy.

CDR3 DNA: TGTGCCAGCAGCCAAAGAGCGGGAATGGCAGATACGCAGTATTTT. As protein: CASSQRAGMADTQYF. The gene calls are TRBV5-6 and TRBJ2-3, with 7 bases that match TRBD2. CDR1 is SGHDT and CDR2 is YYEEEE in the germline V gene. Losses at the gene ends were 4 bases for V and 4 bases for J; bases not matched to a gene: 9. The CDR3 runs to 15 residues.